Listed below are T cell receptor beta chains from one sample, sequenced in a study of blood T cell repertoires in COVID-19. The data were produced by immunoSEQ multiplex PCR, yet TCRdb's version contains in-frame clones alone and is incomplete. Of 100,000 to 150,000 clones detected, around 83% appear once; the ten largest clones hold about 3.3%. Sequencing used peripheral blood. These receptors originate from a woman older than 75 with COVID-19, enrolled during active disease. Each CDR3 is given with its conserved first and last residue. Each record gives: CDR3 DNA, CDR3 protein, D gene, J gene, V gene, clone size. A D gene is named only where the DNA matches it firmly. Size tells how often a clone was seen (once, few, many) or the class of an expanded clone, and some rows leave it out.

CDR3nt: TGTGCCAGCAGCTTAGACGGGGAACTAGCAGGAGGGTTCTTC
CDR3aa: CASSLDGELAGGFF
d_gene: .
j_gene: TRBJ2-1
v_gene: TRBV7-9
abundance: once

CDR3nt: TGTGCCAGCAGCATAGGAGACAGGGGAGCAGATACGCAGTATTTT
CDR3aa: CASSIGDRGADTQYF
d_gene: TRBD1
j_gene: TRBJ2-3
v_gene: TRBV6-5
abundance: .

CDR3nt: TGTGCCAGCAGCTTGGGCCCCACAGATACGCAGTATTTT
CDR3aa: CASSLGPTDTQYF
d_gene: .
j_gene: TRBJ2-3
v_gene: TRBV11-3
abundance: .

CDR3nt: TGTGCCAGCAGCTTAAACAGGGGGAGCAATCAGCCCCAGCATTTT
CDR3aa: CASSLNRGSNQPQHF
d_gene: TRBD1
j_gene: TRBJ1-5
v_gene: TRBV7-8
abundance: .

CDR3nt: TGTGCCAGCAGGAGGAGTAACTATGGCTACACCTTC
CDR3aa: CASRRSNYGYTF
d_gene: .
j_gene: TRBJ1-2
v_gene: TRBV6-5
abundance: .

CDR3nt: TGCGCCAGCAGGACCCAGGACAGCACAAATTCACCCCTCCACTTT
CDR3aa: CASRTQDSTNSPLHF
d_gene: .
j_gene: TRBJ1-6
v_gene: TRBV5-1
abundance: .

CDR3nt: TGTGCCAGCAGTCTTAATAATGAAAAACTGTTTTTT
CDR3aa: CASSLNNEKLFF
d_gene: .
j_gene: TRBJ1-4
v_gene: TRBV6-5
abundance: .

CDR3nt: TGTGCCAGCTCAAGGGGACAGGGGGACACTGAAGCTTTCTTT
CDR3aa: CASSRGQGDTEAFF
d_gene: TRBD1
j_gene: TRBJ1-1
v_gene: TRBV18
abundance: .

CDR3nt: TGTGCCAGCAGCCGGACTAGCGGGAGTACCACCGGGGAGCTGTTTTTT
CDR3aa: CASSRTSGSTTGELFF
d_gene: TRBD2
j_gene: TRBJ2-2
v_gene: TRBV11-3
abundance: .

CDR3nt: TGTGCCAGCAGCCCCGGACAGGGGAGGCAGTACGAGCAGTACTTC
CDR3aa: CASSPGQGRQYEQYF
d_gene: TRBD1
j_gene: TRBJ2-7
v_gene: TRBV5-4
abundance: .

CDR3nt: TGTGCCAGCAGCGCCTACTCCGGGGTAGCGCGCACAGATACGCAGTATTTT
CDR3aa: CASSAYSGVARTDTQYF
d_gene: .
j_gene: TRBJ2-3
v_gene: TRBV7-3
abundance: once

CDR3nt: TGTGCCAGCAGTCAGAGCTCTGGGGCCAACGCCCTGACTTTC
CDR3aa: CASSQSSGANALTF
d_gene: .
j_gene: TRBJ2-6
v_gene: TRBV27
abundance: .

CDR3nt: TGTGCCAGCAGCTTATACCTAAGCAATCAGCCCCAGCATTTT
CDR3aa: CASSLYLSNQPQHF
d_gene: .
j_gene: TRBJ1-5
v_gene: TRBV7-2
abundance: .

CDR3nt: TGCAGCGTTGGACTAGCGGCCTACAATGAGCAGTTCTTC
CDR3aa: CSVGLAAYNEQFF
d_gene: TRBD2
j_gene: TRBJ2-1
v_gene: TRBV29-1
abundance: .

CDR3nt: TGTGCCAGCTCCCCACCGGGACTAGCGGGAACAGATACGCAGTATTTT
CDR3aa: CASSPPGLAGTDTQYF
d_gene: TRBD2
j_gene: TRBJ2-3
v_gene: TRBV18
abundance: .

CDR3nt: TGTGCCAGCTCACTCAACAGGGTTACCGACGAGCAGTACTTC
CDR3aa: CASSLNRVTDEQYF
d_gene: .
j_gene: TRBJ2-7
v_gene: TRBV18
abundance: .

CDR3nt: TGCGCCAGCACCCCGGGTAGCGGGCCGTACTACGAGCAGTACTTC
CDR3aa: CASTPGSGPYYEQYF
d_gene: TRBD2
j_gene: TRBJ2-7
v_gene: TRBV10-1
abundance: once

CDR3nt: TGTGCTAGTGTTCGATTATTTAGTGTCAAAGATAGCAATCAGCCCCAGCATTTT
CDR3aa: CASVRLFSVKDSNQPQHF
d_gene: .
j_gene: TRBJ1-5
v_gene: TRBV12-5
abundance: .

CDR3nt: TGTGCCAGCAGCAAAGGCTTAGGGACTAGCGGGAGGCTCTACAATGAGCAGTTCTTC
CDR3aa: CASSKGLGTSGRLYNEQFF
d_gene: .
j_gene: TRBJ2-1
v_gene: TRBV21-1
abundance: .

CDR3nt: TGTGCCAGCAGTTGGGACAACAATGAGCAGTTCTTC
CDR3aa: CASSWDNNEQFF
d_gene: .
j_gene: TRBJ2-1
v_gene: TRBV7-9
abundance: .

CDR3nt: TGTGCCAGCATCTCTACGGGGAATGTCCTATCCGGGGAGCTGTTTTTT
CDR3aa: CASISTGNVLSGELFF
d_gene: .
j_gene: TRBJ2-2
v_gene: TRBV28
abundance: .

CDR3nt: TGTGCCAGCTCACCCTCCACAGCCGCCACTGAAGCTTTCTTT
CDR3aa: CASSPSTAATEAFF
d_gene: .
j_gene: TRBJ1-1
v_gene: TRBV18
abundance: .

CDR3nt: TGTGCCAGCAGTTACCCGCCCCCCAGGACAGGGACTTATAGCAATCAGCTCCAGCATTTT
CDR3aa: CASSYPPPRTGTYSNQLQHF
d_gene: TRBD1
j_gene: TRBJ1-5
v_gene: TRBV6-2/TRBV6-3
abundance: .

CDR3nt: TGTGCCAGCAGCTTCATGACAGGGGGCCGAACTGGGGCCAACGTCCTGACTTTC
CDR3aa: CASSFMTGGRTGANVLTF
d_gene: TRBD1
j_gene: TRBJ2-6
v_gene: TRBV5-4
abundance: .

CDR3nt: TGTGCCAGCAGTTGGACCTTTGGGGGCCTAGGTGTGCACACTGAAGCTTTCTTT
CDR3aa: CASSWTFGGLGVHTEAFF
d_gene: .
j_gene: TRBJ1-1
v_gene: TRBV28
abundance: once

CDR3nt: TGTGCCAGCAGTAAGACAGGGCTCGTCTCCTACGAGCAGTACTTC
CDR3aa: CASSKTGLVSYEQYF
d_gene: TRBD1
j_gene: TRBJ2-7
v_gene: TRBV28
abundance: .

CDR3nt: TGTGCCAGCAGCTCTACAGGGGTGACCACAGATACGCAGTATTTT
CDR3aa: CASSSTGVTTDTQYF
d_gene: TRBD1
j_gene: TRBJ2-3
v_gene: TRBV5-6
abundance: once

CDR3nt: TGTGCCAGCACCGAAACAGGGGGCAGAAATGAAAAACTGTTTTTT
CDR3aa: CASTETGGRNEKLFF
d_gene: TRBD1
j_gene: TRBJ1-4
v_gene: TRBV2
abundance: .

CDR3nt: TGTGCCAGCAGTGAACCCCCTAGCGGGCCGTACTTC
CDR3aa: CASSEPPSGPYF
d_gene: TRBD2
j_gene: TRBJ2-7
v_gene: TRBV6-1
abundance: .

CDR3nt: TGTGCCAGTAGTATCCTCGGGGGGAGCGGTTACGAGCAGTACTTC
CDR3aa: CASSILGGSGYEQYF
d_gene: TRBD2
j_gene: TRBJ2-7
v_gene: TRBV19
abundance: .

CDR3nt: TGTGCCAGCAGGGCTACCATCGGGGGCACTGAAGCTTTCTTT
CDR3aa: CASRATIGGTEAFF
d_gene: .
j_gene: TRBJ1-1
v_gene: TRBV28
abundance: .

CDR3nt: TGTGCCAGCAGCCAAGACAGGCTGGATACGCAGTATTTT
CDR3aa: CASSQDRLDTQYF
d_gene: .
j_gene: TRBJ2-3
v_gene: TRBV3-1/TRBV3-2
abundance: .

CDR3nt: TGTGCCAGCAGCTCTACTCCGGGACAGGGGATAGATGAGCAGTTCTTC
CDR3aa: CASSSTPGQGIDEQFF
d_gene: TRBD1
j_gene: TRBJ2-1
v_gene: TRBV11-3
abundance: .

CDR3nt: TGTGCCACCCGAGAGGGAGGAGGCGATACGCAGTATTTT
CDR3aa: CATREGGGDTQYF
d_gene: .
j_gene: TRBJ2-3
v_gene: TRBV25-1
abundance: .

CDR3nt: TGTGCCAGCAGCGTTGGGACTAGCGGGAGCGCGCAGTTCTTC
CDR3aa: CASSVGTSGSAQFF
d_gene: TRBD2
j_gene: TRBJ2-1
v_gene: TRBV9
abundance: once

CDR3nt: TGTGCCAGCAGCTTAGCGGCTAGCGAGTACAATGAGCAGTTCTTC
CDR3aa: CASSLAASEYNEQFF
d_gene: .
j_gene: TRBJ2-1
v_gene: TRBV7-2
abundance: .

CDR3nt: TGTGCCACCAAACAGGGGGACGAAACCGGGGAGCTGTTTTTT
CDR3aa: CATKQGDETGELFF
d_gene: TRBD1
j_gene: TRBJ2-2
v_gene: TRBV24-1
abundance: .

CDR3nt: TGTGCCAGCAGTTCTATACGGGACAGGGGAACAGATACGCAGTATTTT
CDR3aa: CASSSIRDRGTDTQYF
d_gene: TRBD1
j_gene: TRBJ2-3
v_gene: TRBV6-2/TRBV6-3
abundance: .

CDR3nt: TGTGCCAGCTCACCCGGACGAGGAAACAGGGCTTTCTTT
CDR3aa: CASSPGRGNRAFF
d_gene: .
j_gene: TRBJ1-1
v_gene: TRBV18
abundance: .

CDR3nt: TGCGCCAGCAGCTTGGGCAGCGGTGGGACAGGGCGGGGGACCCAGTACTTC
CDR3aa: CASSLGSGGTGRGTQYF
d_gene: TRBD1
j_gene: TRBJ2-5
v_gene: TRBV5-1
abundance: .

CDR3nt: TGTGCCAGCAGTTTAGCGGATTCCTCCTACAATGAGCAGTTCTTC
CDR3aa: CASSLADSSYNEQFF
d_gene: .
j_gene: TRBJ2-1
v_gene: TRBV28
abundance: few

CDR3nt: TGTGCCAGCAGCATTAGGACAGAGACAAGAAATGGCTACACCTTC
CDR3aa: CASSIRTETRNGYTF
d_gene: .
j_gene: TRBJ1-2
v_gene: TRBV7-2
abundance: once

CDR3nt: TGCGCCAGCAGCCCCGGGACAGGGGTATCGAACACCGGGGAGCTGTTTTTT
CDR3aa: CASSPGTGVSNTGELFF
d_gene: TRBD1
j_gene: TRBJ2-2
v_gene: TRBV5-1
abundance: .

CDR3nt: TGTGCCATCAGTTCGGACAGGGGGAATGAAAAACTGTTTTTT
CDR3aa: CAISSDRGNEKLFF
d_gene: TRBD1
j_gene: TRBJ1-4
v_gene: TRBV10-3
abundance: .

CDR3nt: TGTGCCACCAGGGGGGACAGAAGCACCGGGGAGCTGTTTTTT
CDR3aa: CATRGDRSTGELFF
d_gene: .
j_gene: TRBJ2-2
v_gene: TRBV10-3
abundance: .

CDR3nt: TGTGCCAGCAGTGAACTGACGGGTGCCTACGAGCAGTACTTC
CDR3aa: CASSELTGAYEQYF
d_gene: .
j_gene: TRBJ2-7
v_gene: TRBV6-1
abundance: once

CDR3nt: TGTGCCAGCACCTTTACGACAGGGTCCTTATATTTT
CDR3aa: CASTFTTGSLYF
d_gene: TRBD1
j_gene: TRBJ1-3
v_gene: TRBV12-3/TRBV12-4
abundance: .

CDR3nt: TGTGCCAGCAGCCCCGGGACTAGCGGCTACGAGCAGTACTTC
CDR3aa: CASSPGTSGYEQYF
d_gene: TRBD2
j_gene: TRBJ2-7
v_gene: TRBV11-1
abundance: .

CDR3nt: TGTGCCAGCAGCAGAGGGGTACTTGCGGGGGTTGATACGCAGTATTTT
CDR3aa: CASSRGVLAGVDTQYF
d_gene: TRBD2
j_gene: TRBJ2-3
v_gene: TRBV11-2
abundance: .

CDR3nt: TGTGCCACCAGCAGACTACTGGGACAGGGGTCGGGCGAGCAGTACTTC
CDR3aa: CATSRLLGQGSGEQYF
d_gene: TRBD1
j_gene: TRBJ2-7
v_gene: TRBV15
abundance: .

CDR3nt: TGTGCCAGTAGTATAGTTAGCGGGAGCTTTGGTGAGCAGTTCTTC
CDR3aa: CASSIVSGSFGEQFF
d_gene: TRBD2
j_gene: TRBJ2-1
v_gene: TRBV19
abundance: .

CDR3nt: TGCGCCAGCAGAGGAAGAGGCAATGAGCAGTTCTTC
CDR3aa: CASRGRGNEQFF
d_gene: .
j_gene: TRBJ2-1
v_gene: TRBV5-1
abundance: .

CDR3nt: TGTGCCAGCAGCCAAGGCCCAGGGCCCTACAATGAGCAGTTCTTC
CDR3aa: CASSQGPGPYNEQFF
d_gene: .
j_gene: TRBJ2-1
v_gene: TRBV4-2
abundance: .

CDR3nt: TGTGCCAGCAGTTTATTGTCAGGCTCCTACGAGCAGTACTTC
CDR3aa: CASSLLSGSYEQYF
d_gene: .
j_gene: TRBJ2-7
v_gene: TRBV27
abundance: .

CDR3nt: TGCAGCGTTGATGAGGGAGAAAAACTGTTTTTT
CDR3aa: CSVDEGEKLFF
d_gene: .
j_gene: TRBJ1-4
v_gene: TRBV29-1
abundance: few

CDR3nt: TGTGCCAGCAGCGTAGAACAGGTTAATTCACCCCTCCACTTT
CDR3aa: CASSVEQVNSPLHF
d_gene: .
j_gene: TRBJ1-6
v_gene: TRBV9
abundance: .

CDR3nt: TGCGCCAGCAGCTTGGGGCCAGCGAAGACCGGGGAGCTGTTTTTT
CDR3aa: CASSLGPAKTGELFF
d_gene: .
j_gene: TRBJ2-2
v_gene: TRBV5-1
abundance: .

CDR3nt: TGTGCCAGCAGCTTGCCAGGGGGTGTAGATACGCAGTATTTT
CDR3aa: CASSLPGGVDTQYF
d_gene: TRBD1
j_gene: TRBJ2-3
v_gene: TRBV5-5
abundance: .

CDR3nt: TGTGCCAGCAGTTATGGGGCTCTAGCGGGTTTGGAGACCCAGTACTTC
CDR3aa: CASSYGALAGLETQYF
d_gene: TRBD2
j_gene: TRBJ2-5
v_gene: TRBV6-5
abundance: once